One and the same sample provided the 15 T cell receptor beta chains below, sequenced in a study of shared clonotypes between healthy human individuals. TCRdb's table, derived via immunoSEQ multiplex PCR, lists solely in-frame clones and lacks some. This sample carries about half a million clones, around 79% of them seen once, and the ten largest clones take 10% to 15%. Sequenced: PBMCs. These TCRs come from a woman in her thirties or forties in good health. Some clones in this sample may be carry-over from other donors' samples.

The gene calls are TRBV19 and TRBJ1-5; 10 nucleotides match TRBD1. Germline trimming cut 5 bases from V and 7 bases from J; bases unmatched to any gene: 8. This CDR3 is 15 amino acids long. Germline CDR1 reads LNHDA; CDR2 reads SQIVND (reference sequence). The CDR3 loop is CASSQTGGEGQPQHF. CDR3 DNA sequence: TGTGCCAGTAGTCAGACAGGGGGCGAGGGGCAGCCCCAGCATTTT. Variable domain in full (rest from reference TRBV19 and TRBJ1-5): DGGITQSPKYLFRKEGQNVTLSCEQNLNHDAMYWYRQDPGQGLRLIYYSQIVNDFQKGDIAEGYSVSREKKESFPLTVTSAQKNPTAFYLCASSQTGGEGQPQHFGDGTRLSIL.

V is TRBV5-4 and J is TRBJ2-1, with D possibly TRBD2 on 6 matching bases. Per germline, CDR1 SGHNT and CDR2 YYREEE (reference sequence). V lost 1 base and J 12 bases, leaving 17 bases between the germline ends. This CDR3 has 14 amino acids. This CDR3 is CASSLRSAGILQFF. The CDR3 DNA is TGTGCCAGCAGCTTGAGATCAGCGGGTATTCTGCAGTTCTTC.

The chain employs TRBV7-9 and TRBJ2-5, with 7 nucleotides matching TRBD1. Losses at the gene ends were 3 bases for V and 3 bases for J; bases not matched to a gene: 4. Per the germline V gene, CDR1 is SEHNR and CDR2 is FQNEAQ (reference sequence). CDR3 length: 14 amino acids. The CDR3 here is CASSLGQKKETQYF. The CDR3 DNA is TGTGCCAGCAGCTTGGGACAGAAAAAAGAGACCCAGTACTTC.

The rearrangement joins TRBV5-1 to TRBJ1-4, with a tentative D call TRBD1 (6 bases). CDR1 and CDR2 (germline): SGHRS, YFSETQ. There are 16 residues in the CDR3. The V gene lost 4 bases and the J gene lost 1 base, with 14 bases spanning the gap. CDR3 loop: CASSPQGLGTNEKLFF. CDR3 sequence (DNA): TGCGCCAGCAGCCCCCAGGGGTTGGGAACTAATGAAAAACTGTTTTTT. The whole variable domain, filled in from reference TRBV5-1 and TRBJ1-4, reads KAGVTQTPRYLIKTRGQQVTLSCSPISGHRSVSWYQQTPGQGLQFLFEYFSETQRNKGNFPGRFSGRQFSNSRSEMNVSTLELGDSALYLCASSPQGLGTNEKLFFGSGTQLSVL.

This rearrangement joins TRBV28 to TRBJ2-7; possibly TRBD2 for D (5 bases). The CDR3 is 16 amino acids. Germline V CDR1 and CDR2: MDHEN, SYDVKM. Trimming pared 5 bases from V and 0 bases from J, leaving 17 bases between. CDR3 sequence: CASSPTARGASYEQYF. The CDR3, as DNA: TGTGCCAGCAGTCCCACGGCCCGGGGAGCCTCCTACGAGCAGTACTTC.

This sequence joins TRBV30 and TRBJ1-2; D ambiguous. V lost 1 base, J lost 8 bases, and 11 bases lay in between. The CDR3 is 12 amino acids. The V gene's germline CDR1 is GTSNPN and CDR2 SVGIG (reference sequence). The CDR3 sequence: CAWSGQLRGYTF. DNA of the CDR3: TGTGCCTGGAGTGGCCAACTGCGCGGCTACACCTTC.

Regarding this clone: Relative to the germline gene, one junction end is altered; a read error may explain this. The V call is TRBV18, the J call TRBJ2-7; D is perhaps TRBD1 or TRBD2 (5 bases each). Looked up from germline, CDR1 is KGHSH and CDR2 is LQKENI. CDR3 length equals 13 residues. The CDR3 is CVSSRGREYEQYF. For the CDR3, the DNA is TGTGTCAGCTCACGGGGCAGGGAATACGAGCAGTACTTC.

In the case of this clone: One junction end does not reproduce the germline sequence, and a read error may be involved. The sample has other DNA sequences that encode this CDR3 too. The rearrangement joins TRBV4-1 to TRBJ1-4; TRBD1 agrees at 9 bases. This CDR3 has 15 amino acids. In germline, CDR1 is MGHRA, CDR2 YSYEKL. The CDR3 spells CASSRAGTGHEKLFF. CDR3 nucleotides: TGTGCCAGCAGCCGAGCCGGGACAGGGCATGAAAAACTGTTTTTT.

The chain uses TRBV28 and TRBJ1-2; no clear D. The CDR3 is made up of 11 amino acids. V was pared by 2 bases and J by 8 bases, with 6 bases between. The germline V gene encodes CDR1 MDHEN and CDR2 SYDVKM. The CDR3 DNA follows: TGTGCCAGCAGTTTACTTGGCGGCTACACCTTC. Encoded protein: CASSLLGGYTF.

The chain joins TRBV28 to TRBJ1-1, with TRBD1 matching over 7 bases. Germline V gene data show CDR1 as MDHEN and CDR2 as SYDVKM. Trimming at V came to 1 base and at J to 6 bases, leaving 14 bases not matched to a gene. CDR3 length: 17 residues. The CDR3 DNA reads as TGTGCCAGCAGTTTATTATCCTTGACAGGGTCAGGCGCTGAAGCTTTCTTT. Amino acid sequence: CASSLLSLTGSGAEAFF.

This clone was picked up one time. V and J are TRBV9 and TRBJ1-1; D gene ambiguous. The CDR3 runs to 15 residues. In germline, CDR1 is SGDLS, CDR2 YYNGEE. Trimming cost V 5 bases and J 3 bases, with 17 bases left between them. The CDR3 DNA sequence: TGTGCCAGCAGGCGAGGGAGGCCAGCCTACACTGAAGCTTTCTTT. Encoded protein: CASRRGRPAYTEAFF. The full variable domain, completed using reference TRBV9 and TRBJ1-1, is DSGVTQTPKHLITATGQRVTLRCSPRSGDLSVYWYQQSLDQGLQFLIQYYNGEERAKGNILERFSAQQFPDLHSELNLSSLELGDSALYFCASRRGRPAYTEAFFGQGTRLTVV.

This chain links TRBV6-1 with TRBJ1-5; D gene uncertain. Germline assignment: CDR1 MNHNS and CDR2 SASEGT. V lost 6 bases and J 3 bases, leaving 6 bases between the germline ends. This CDR3 spans 12 amino acids. The DNA for the CDR3 is TGTGCCAGCAGCCCCTCCAATCAGCCCCAGCATTTT. It translates to CASSPSNQPQHF.

This chain links TRBV28 with TRBJ2-1; TRBD2 might be the D (6 bases). CDR1 and CDR2 (germline): MDHEN, SYDVKM. The CDR3 has 14 residues. Trimming stripped 6 bases from V and 6 bases from J, with 15 bases between. The DNA of the CDR3 is TGTGCCAGCAGCCCCGGGACTCTCCTCAATGAGCAGTTCTTC. Encoded protein: CASSPGTLLNEQFF.

V usage is TRBV28 and J usage is TRBJ1-5; 7 bases align to TRBD1. CDR3 length: 15 amino acids. CDR1 and CDR2 (germline): MDHEN, SYDVKM. The V and J ends lost 6 bases and 6 bases, in that order; junction bases with no gene match: 11. CDR3 in amino acids: CASSPQTGEGQPQHF. DNA of the CDR3: TGTGCCAGCAGCCCACAAACAGGGGAAGGTCAGCCCCAGCATTTT.

The gene calls are TRBV15 and TRBJ1-3, with D maybe TRBD1 (5 bases). This CDR3 has 17 residues. V lost 0 bases to trimming and J lost 0 bases, with 12 bases between them. Germline lookup yields CDR1 LNHNV and CDR2 YYDKDF (reference sequence). CDR3 loop: CATSRDRGGYSGNTIYF. The CDR3 bases are TGTGCCACCAGCAGAGATCGCGGGGGTTACTCTGGAAACACCATATATTTT.